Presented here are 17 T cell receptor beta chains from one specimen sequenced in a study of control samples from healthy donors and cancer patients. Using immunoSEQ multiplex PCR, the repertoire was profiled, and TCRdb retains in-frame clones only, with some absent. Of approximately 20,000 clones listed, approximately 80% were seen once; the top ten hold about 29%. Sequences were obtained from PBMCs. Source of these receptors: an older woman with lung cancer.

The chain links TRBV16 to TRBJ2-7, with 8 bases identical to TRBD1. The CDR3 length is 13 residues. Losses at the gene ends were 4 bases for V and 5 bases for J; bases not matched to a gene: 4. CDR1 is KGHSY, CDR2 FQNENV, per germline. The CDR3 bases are TGTGCCAGCAGCCCAGACAGGGGCCACGAGCAGTACTTC. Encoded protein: CASSPDRGHEQYF.

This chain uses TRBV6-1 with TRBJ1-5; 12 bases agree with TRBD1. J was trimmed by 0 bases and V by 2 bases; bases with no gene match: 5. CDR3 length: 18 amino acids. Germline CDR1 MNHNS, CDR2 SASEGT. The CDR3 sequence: CASSEPRDRGRSNQPQHF. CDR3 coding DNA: TGTGCCAGCAGTGAACCCCGGGACAGGGGGCGTAGCAATCAGCCCCAGCATTTT.

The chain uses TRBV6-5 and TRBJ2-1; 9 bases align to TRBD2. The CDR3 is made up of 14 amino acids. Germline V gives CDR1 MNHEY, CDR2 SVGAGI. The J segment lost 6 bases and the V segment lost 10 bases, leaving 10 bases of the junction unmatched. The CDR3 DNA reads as TGTGCCACCTCCATAGCGGGAGTTGTCAATGAGCAGTTCTTC. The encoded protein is CATSIAGVVNEQFF.

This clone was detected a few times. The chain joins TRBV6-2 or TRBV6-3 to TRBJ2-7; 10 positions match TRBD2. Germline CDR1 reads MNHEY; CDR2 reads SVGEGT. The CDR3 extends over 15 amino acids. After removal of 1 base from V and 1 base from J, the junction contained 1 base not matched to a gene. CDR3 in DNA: TGTGCCAGCAGTTACTTGGGACTAGCGTCCTACGAGCAGTACTTC. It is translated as CASSYLGLASYEQYF.

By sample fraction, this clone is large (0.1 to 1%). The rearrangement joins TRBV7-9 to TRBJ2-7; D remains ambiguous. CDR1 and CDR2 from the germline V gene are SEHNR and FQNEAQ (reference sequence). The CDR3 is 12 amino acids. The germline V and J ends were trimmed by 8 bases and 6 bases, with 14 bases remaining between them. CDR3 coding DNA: TGTGCCAGCCGGCTTTCGACCTCCGAGCAGTACTTC. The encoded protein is CASRLSTSEQYF.

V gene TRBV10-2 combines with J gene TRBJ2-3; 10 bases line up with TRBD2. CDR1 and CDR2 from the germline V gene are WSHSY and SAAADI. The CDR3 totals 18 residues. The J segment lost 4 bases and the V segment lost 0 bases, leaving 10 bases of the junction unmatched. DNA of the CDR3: TGCGCCAGCAGTGAGTCGGTGTTAGCGGGAGGCCGGGCAGATACGCAGTATTTT. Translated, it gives CASSESVLAGGRADTQYF.

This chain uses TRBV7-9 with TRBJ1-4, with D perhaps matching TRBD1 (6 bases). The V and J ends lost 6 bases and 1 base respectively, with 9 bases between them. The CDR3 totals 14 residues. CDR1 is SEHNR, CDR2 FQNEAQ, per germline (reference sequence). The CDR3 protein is CASSSRGTNEKLFF. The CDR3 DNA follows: TGTGCCAGCAGTTCCAGGGGAACTAATGAAAAACTGTTTTTT.

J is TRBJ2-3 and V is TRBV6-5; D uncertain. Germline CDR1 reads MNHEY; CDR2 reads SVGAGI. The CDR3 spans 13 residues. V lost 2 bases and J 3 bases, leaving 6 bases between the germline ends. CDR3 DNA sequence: TGTGCCAGCAGTTACCCCGGGACAGATACGCAGTATTTT. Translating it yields CASSYPGTDTQYF.

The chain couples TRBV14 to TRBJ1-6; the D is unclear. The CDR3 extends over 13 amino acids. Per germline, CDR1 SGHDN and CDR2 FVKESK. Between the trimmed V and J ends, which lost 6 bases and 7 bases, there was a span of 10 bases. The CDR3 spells CASSHTTNSPLHF. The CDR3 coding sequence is TGTGCCAGCAGTCATACGACCAATTCACCCCTCCACTTT.

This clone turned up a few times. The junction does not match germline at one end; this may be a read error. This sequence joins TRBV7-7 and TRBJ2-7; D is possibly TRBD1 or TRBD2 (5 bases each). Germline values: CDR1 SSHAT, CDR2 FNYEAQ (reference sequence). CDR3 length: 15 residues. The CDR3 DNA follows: TGTGCTAGCAGCTTAGCCCGGGGCCCCCACTACGAGCAGTACTTC. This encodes CASSLARGPHYEQYF.

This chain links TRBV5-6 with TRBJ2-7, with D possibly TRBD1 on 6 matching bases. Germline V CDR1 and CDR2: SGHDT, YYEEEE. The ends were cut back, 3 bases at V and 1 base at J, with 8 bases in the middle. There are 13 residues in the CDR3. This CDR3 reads CASSSTGSYEQYF. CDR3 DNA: TGTGCCAGCAGCTCTACAGGGTCCTACGAGCAGTACTTC.

CDR3 residues: CASSIDHDRVHDYGYTF. The CDR3 bases are TGTGCCAGTAGTATAGACCATGACAGGGTCCACGACTATGGCTACACCTTC. The gene calls are TRBV19 and TRBJ1-2; 7 bases map to TRBD1. This CDR3 has 17 residues. CDR1 and CDR2 from the germline V gene are LNHDA and SQIVND (reference sequence). The V segment lost 0 bases and the J segment 3 bases; nucleotides outside the gene matches: 10.

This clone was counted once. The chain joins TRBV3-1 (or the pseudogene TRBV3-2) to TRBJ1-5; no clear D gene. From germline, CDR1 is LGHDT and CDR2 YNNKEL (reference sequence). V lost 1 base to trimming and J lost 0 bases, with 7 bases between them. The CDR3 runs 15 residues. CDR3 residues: CASSQAHNSNQPQHF. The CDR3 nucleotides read TGTGCCAGCAGCCAAGCCCATAATAGCAATCAGCCCCAGCATTTT.

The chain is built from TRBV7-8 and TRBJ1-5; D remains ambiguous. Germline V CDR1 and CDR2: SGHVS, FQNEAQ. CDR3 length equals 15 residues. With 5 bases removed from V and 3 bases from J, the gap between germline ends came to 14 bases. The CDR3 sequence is CASSPVRAVNQPQHF. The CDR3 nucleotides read TGTGCCAGCAGCCCAGTGAGAGCGGTCAATCAGCCCCAGCATTTT.

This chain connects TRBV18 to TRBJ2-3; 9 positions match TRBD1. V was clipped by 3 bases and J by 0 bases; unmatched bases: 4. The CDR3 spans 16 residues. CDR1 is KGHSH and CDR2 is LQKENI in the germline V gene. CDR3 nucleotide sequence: TGTGCCAGCTCACCCACCGGGACAGGGAGCACAGATACGCAGTATTTT. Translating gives CASSPTGTGSTDTQYF.

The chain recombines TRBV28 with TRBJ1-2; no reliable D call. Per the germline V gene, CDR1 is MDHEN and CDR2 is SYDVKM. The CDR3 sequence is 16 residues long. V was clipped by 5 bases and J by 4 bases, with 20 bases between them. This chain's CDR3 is CASSLPSQLTFYGYTF. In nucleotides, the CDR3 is TGTGCCAGCAGTCTACCCTCACAGTTAACCTTCTATGGCTACACCTTC.

CDR3 coding DNA: TGTGCCATCAGCCCTAGAGGTTTCCAAGAGACCCAGTACTTC. This gives the protein CAISPRGFQETQYF. This chain uses TRBV10-3 with TRBJ2-5; no reliable D call. Germline CDR1 reads ENHRY; CDR2 reads SYGVKD. This CDR3 has 14 residues. V was clipped by 6 bases and J by 1 base, with 12 bases between them.